These 16 T cell receptor beta chains share one sample of origin, sequenced in a study of T cell responses to AZD1222 COVID-19 vaccine (dated by TCRdb to about 2021). The sample's time point label, decoded: about 28 days (+/-7) after the second vaccine dose. The library was built by means of the immunoSEQ multiplex PCR assay. The immuneACCESS repertoire file appears here via TCRdb, limited to in-frame rearrangements. These files lack a portion of the clones; in checked studies, under half of the deficit traces to unresolved V genes, and the cause of the others is not known. The sample table contains almost 95,000 clones; only one count was recorded for 85% of them. More than 4% of the sample rests with the top ten. The specimen comprised peripheral blood, sampled 28 days after the second AZD1222 dose. Receptor source: an adult who received the AZD1222 COVID-19 vaccine.

The chain combines TRBV28 with TRBJ1-5; 9 bases fit TRBD1. V was pared by 6 bases and J by 11 bases, with 11 bases of the junction left unmatched. From germline, CDR1 is MDHEN and CDR2 SYDVKM. The CDR3 extends over 14 amino acids. CDR3 in DNA: TGTGCCAGCAGAGGGACAGGGAGAATCAGGGCCCAGCATTTT. Its protein product is CASRGTGRIRAQHF.

A remark on this clone: The same CDR3 arises from other DNA sequences in this sample as well. The rearrangement uses TRBV12-3 or TRBV12-4 and TRBJ2-2; no definite D call. CDR3 length equals 13 residues. V lost 3 bases and J lost 4, with 6 bases in between. CDR3 residues: CASSFLGTGELFF. The CDR3 nucleotides are TGTGCCAGCAGTTTCCTAGGCACCGGGGAGCTGTTTTTT.

The J gene is TRBJ2-1, the V gene TRBV5-8; the D is unclear. CDR1 and CDR2 from the germline V gene are SGHTS and YDEGEE. The germline V and J ends were trimmed by 5 bases and 0 bases, with 9 bases remaining between them. There are 14 residues in the CDR3. The CDR3 reads CASSLKRSYNEQFF. In nucleotides, the CDR3 is TGTGCCAGCAGTCTGAAGCGCTCCTACAATGAGCAGTTCTTC.

The chain uses TRBV19 and TRBJ2-3, with D possibly matching TRBD1 (6 bases). This CDR3 is built from 13 residues. Between the trimmed V and J ends, which lost 10 bases and 4 bases, there was a span of 15 bases. Germline V gene sequence: CDR1 LNHDA, CDR2 SQIVND (reference sequence). DNA of the CDR3: TGTGCCACAGGGGAGCAAATCCCAGATACGCAGTATTTT. It encodes CATGEQIPDTQYF.

The rearrangement links TRBV6-2 or TRBV6-3 to TRBJ2-5; possible D gene TRBD1, 5 bases. The germline gives CDR1 MNHEY, CDR2 SVGEGT. The CDR3 loop spans 14 amino acids. The V end lost 2 bases, the J end lost 3 bases, and 10 bases lay between the germline ends. CDR3 protein: CASSYNQGEETQYF. The CDR3 DNA is TGTGCCAGCAGTTACAACCAGGGTGAAGAGACCCAGTACTTC.

V gene TRBV6-1 combines with J gene TRBJ1-5; D gene uncertain. The CDR3 has 13 residues. Germline CDR1 reads MNHNS; CDR2 reads SASEGT. V dropped 1 base and J dropped 7 bases, with 8 bases sitting between them. Written as DNA, the CDR3 is TGTGCCAGCAGTGAAGAGGCGTGGCAGCCCCAGCATTTT. Amino acids: CASSEEAWQPQHF.

The V call is TRBV30, the J call TRBJ1-6; 8 bases agree with TRBD1. The CDR3 spans 14 residues. Germline-derived CDR1 and CDR2 are GTSNPN and SVGIG (reference sequence). V lost 0 bases, J lost 8 bases, and 3 bases stayed unmatched. CDR3 protein: CAWSVLQGDSPLHF. The CDR3 DNA sequence: TGTGCCTGGAGTGTACTACAGGGGGATTCACCCCTCCACTTT.

The table lists this clone with a few counts. V usage is TRBV7-9 and J usage is TRBJ1-2; 9 bases are a match to TRBD1. The trim removed 3 bases at V and 8 bases at J, leaving 13 bases unmatched. The CDR3 totals 16 residues. Germline loops: CDR1 SEHNR, CDR2 FQNEAQ (reference sequence). The CDR3 sequence is CASSFRDREMTRGYTF. In nucleotides, the CDR3 is TGTGCCAGCAGCTTCCGGGACAGGGAGATGACTAGGGGCTACACCTTC.

The chain recombines TRBV7-8 with TRBJ2-7; D not certain. With 0 bases removed from V and 0 bases from J, the gap between germline ends came to 12 bases. The germline V gene encodes CDR1 SGHVS and CDR2 FQNEAQ. The CDR3 is 16 residues long. The CDR3 reads CASSLAGIRSSYEQYF. The DNA for the CDR3 is TGTGCCAGCAGCTTAGCGGGGATCAGGAGCTCCTACGAGCAGTACTTC.

V and J are TRBV5-1 and TRBJ1-2, with no clear D. Trimming pared 0 bases from V and 7 bases from J, leaving 13 bases between. Germline V CDR1 and CDR2: SGHRS, YFSETQ. The CDR3 spans 14 residues. The CDR3 is CASSLDPKAVGYTF. In nucleotides, the CDR3 is TGCGCCAGCAGCTTGGATCCAAAGGCAGTTGGCTACACCTTC.

The chain employs TRBV7-9 and TRBJ2-5; TRBD2 matches at 13 bases. Trimming took 0 bases from V and 0 from J; bases not matched to a gene: 7. Germline V gene data show CDR1 as SEHNR and CDR2 as FQNEAQ (reference sequence). The CDR3 spans 19 residues. The CDR3 DNA follows: TGTGCCAGCAGCTTAGCACGGACTAGCGGGGGCTGGTACCAAGAGACCCAGTACTTC. Protein product: CASSLARTSGGWYQETQYF.

The CDR3 DNA sequence: TGTGCCAGCAGCCTGACAGGGGTACAGCCCCAGCATTTT. Translated: CASSLTGVQPQHF. This rearrangement joins TRBV7-2 to TRBJ1-5; 8 nucleotides align to TRBD1. CDR1 SGHTA and CDR2 FQGNSA come from the germline V gene. Trimming at V came to 5 bases and at J to 7 bases, leaving 4 bases not matched to a gene. The CDR3 extends over 13 amino acids.

This clone was found a few times. The chain has TRBV9 and TRBJ2-2; 12 bases match TRBD2. The junction had 4 bases not matched to a gene; V was cut back by 4 bases and J by 6 bases. CDR1 and CDR2 (germline): SGDLS, YYNGEE. The length of the CDR3 is 15 residues. DNA of the CDR3: TGTGCCAGCAGCCCTAGCGGGGGGGCATCCGGGGAGCTGTTTTTT. Translated, it gives CASSPSGGASGELFF.

The chain employs TRBV15 and TRBJ1-4; 9 bases fit TRBD1. The germline V gene has CDR1 LNHNV and CDR2 YYDKDF (reference sequence). This CDR3 comprises 15 residues. Unmatched junction bases numbered 7, after V lost 6 bases and J lost 5 bases. CDR3 in amino acids: CATRKGTGRNEKLFF. The CDR3 coding sequence is TGTGCCACCAGAAAGGGGACAGGGAGAAATGAAAAACTGTTTTTT.

The V and J genes are TRBV7-8 and TRBJ2-2; tentative D call: TRBD2 (6 bases). This CDR3 spans 16 amino acids. V shed 0 bases and J shed 6 bases, with 14 bases lying between them. Germline assignment: CDR1 SGHVS and CDR2 FQNEAQ. The CDR3: CASSLAPGLLSGELFF. CDR3 DNA sequence: TGTGCCAGCAGCTTAGCGCCGGGACTTTTGTCCGGGGAGCTGTTTTTT.

The genes are TRBV10-1 and TRBJ2-3, with a weak D call TRBD2 (5 bases). Germline V gene sequence: CDR1 WNHNN, CDR2 SYGVQD (reference sequence). The CDR3 spans 17 residues. V gave up 3 bases and J gave up 3 bases, with 19 bases separating them. Here the CDR3 reads CASSDVDFPLSTDTQYF. The CDR3 coding sequence is TGCGCCAGCAGTGATGTGGACTTTCCCTTGAGTACAGATACGCAGTATTTT.